This T cell receptor (beta chain) was profiled in a study of blood T cell repertoires in COVID-19 (dated by TCRdb to 2020 to 2021). Study-level background: Samples covering the acute and convalescent phases of COVID-19 were provided by collaborators in the United States, Italy and Spain. The repertoires were released in a freely available public database intended as a resource for research on the immune response to SARS-CoV-2. A de-identified subject ID, COVID-19 status, age in years and sex were almost always included in the sample metadata. Subjects who had been exposed to COVID-19, were actively infected with it, or had recovered from it provided the deeply sampled blood TCRbeta repertoires that made up the dataset. Samples were obtained from the ongoing ImmuneRACE study (first 160 participants) and from approximately 1,200 subjects provided by 6 global collaborators. HLA class I and class II types, where available, came from metadata supplied by the sample provider rather than from assay-based typing. The material from the prospective study consisted of cDNA or gDNA derived from T cells, B-cell-depleted T cells, or PBMCs.

With respect to this clone: The target of this receptor is not known. Base qualities are missing; no much larger clone stands one base away.

TCRbeta CDR3 regions were amplified from genomic DNA using the immunoSEQ Assay, a bias-controlled multiplex PCR. Per the original workflow: The number of nucleated cells in each sample was estimated by amplification of reference gene primers within the assay. Sequence reads were collapsed and filtered to measure the absolute abundance of every unique TCRbeta CDR3 rearrangement. For each sample, productive Simpson clonality was calculated as the square root of Simpson's diversity index across productive rearrangements. In TCRdb, the immuneACCESS table is reduced to in-frame sequences with V and J assigned. These tables do not hold every clone; where another copy was compared, an unresolved V gene accounts for under half, and the others remain unexplained. The V and J calls and clone size come from that table; D and trimming were worked out from the DNA. The sample table shows approximately 130,000 clones, and approximately 77% are seen once. Jointly, the top ten make up about 18% of the sample.

Summary of the overall study and its limitations: Clinical and demographic metadata were provided uncurated, with the amount varying by source and participant.

The germline V gene (reference sequence) sets CDR1 to SGHNT and CDR2 to YYREEE. For this chain, trimming is 4 bases at the V end and 5 bases at the J end, and the number of junction bases without a gene match is 8. From the cysteine through the phenylalanine, the CDR3 covers 14 amino acids. Only the CDR3 region is kept as DNA, spanning 42 bases read in frame from base 1. Collaborating institutions collected whole blood in K2EDTA tubes following their own protocols. For TCRbeta analysis, collaborators shipped samples in one of three forms: frozen whole blood, isolated PBMCs, or DNA extracted from either of those sample types.

This sequence uses TRBV5-4 and TRBJ1-2, with TRBD1 matching 7 junction bases. Specimen: peripheral blood. This clonotype originated in a man aged 80 or over with acute or convalescent COVID-19. The nucleotide sequence reads TGTGCCAGCAGCATGACAGGGAAGGCATATGGCTACACCTTC. The encoded protein is CASSMTGKAYGYTF.